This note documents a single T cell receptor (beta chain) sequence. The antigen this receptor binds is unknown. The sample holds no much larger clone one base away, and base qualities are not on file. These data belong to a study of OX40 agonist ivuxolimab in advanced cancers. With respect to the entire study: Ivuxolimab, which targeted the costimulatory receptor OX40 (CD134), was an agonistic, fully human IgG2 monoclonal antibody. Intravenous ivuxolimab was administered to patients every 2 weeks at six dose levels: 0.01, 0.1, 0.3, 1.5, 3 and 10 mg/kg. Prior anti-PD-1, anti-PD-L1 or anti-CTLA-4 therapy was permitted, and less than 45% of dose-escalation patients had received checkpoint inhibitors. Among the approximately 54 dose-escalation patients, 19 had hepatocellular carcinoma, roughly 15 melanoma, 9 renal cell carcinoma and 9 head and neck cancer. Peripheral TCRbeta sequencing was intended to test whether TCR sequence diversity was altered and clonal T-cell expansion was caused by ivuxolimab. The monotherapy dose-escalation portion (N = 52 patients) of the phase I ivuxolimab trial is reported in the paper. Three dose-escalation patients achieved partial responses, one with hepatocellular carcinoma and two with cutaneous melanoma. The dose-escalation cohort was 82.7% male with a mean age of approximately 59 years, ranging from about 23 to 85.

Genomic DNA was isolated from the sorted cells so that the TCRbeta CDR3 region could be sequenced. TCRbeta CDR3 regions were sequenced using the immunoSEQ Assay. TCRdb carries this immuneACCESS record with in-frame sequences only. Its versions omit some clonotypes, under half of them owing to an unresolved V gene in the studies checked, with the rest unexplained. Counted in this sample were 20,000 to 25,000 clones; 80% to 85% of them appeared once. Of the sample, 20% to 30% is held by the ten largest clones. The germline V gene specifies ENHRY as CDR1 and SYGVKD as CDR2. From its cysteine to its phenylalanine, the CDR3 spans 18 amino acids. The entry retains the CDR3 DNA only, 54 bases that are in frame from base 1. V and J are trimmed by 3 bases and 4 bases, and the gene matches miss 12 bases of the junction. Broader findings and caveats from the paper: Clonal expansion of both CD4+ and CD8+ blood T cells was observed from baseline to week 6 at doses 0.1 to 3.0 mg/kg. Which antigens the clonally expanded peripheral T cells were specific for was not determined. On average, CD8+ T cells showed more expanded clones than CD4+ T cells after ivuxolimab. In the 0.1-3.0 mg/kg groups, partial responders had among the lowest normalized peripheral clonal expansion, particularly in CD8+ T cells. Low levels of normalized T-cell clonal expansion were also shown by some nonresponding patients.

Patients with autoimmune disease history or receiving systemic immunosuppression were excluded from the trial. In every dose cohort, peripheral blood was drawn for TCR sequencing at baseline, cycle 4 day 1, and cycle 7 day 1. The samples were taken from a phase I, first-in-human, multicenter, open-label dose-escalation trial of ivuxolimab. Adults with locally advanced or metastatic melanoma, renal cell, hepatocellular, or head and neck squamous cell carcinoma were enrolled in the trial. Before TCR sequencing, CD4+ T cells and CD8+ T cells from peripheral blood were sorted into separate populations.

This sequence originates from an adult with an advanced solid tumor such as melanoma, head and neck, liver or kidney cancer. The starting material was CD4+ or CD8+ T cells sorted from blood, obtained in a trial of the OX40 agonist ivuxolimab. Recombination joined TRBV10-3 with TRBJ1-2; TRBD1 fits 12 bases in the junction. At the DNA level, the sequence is TGTGCCATCAGTGAAAGAAATGTGGGACAGGGGGCGACCTATGGCTACACCTTC. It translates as CAISERNVGQGATYGYTF.